A selection of T cell receptor beta chains follows, all from one sample in a study of T cell repertoires in cytomegalovirus infection. TCRdb redid the calling of the reads with MiXCR, one entry per CDR3 protein. This table has 200,000 to 300,000 distinct CDR3 sequences, 9% to 15% appearing once. The sample consisted of PBMCs. These receptors were obtained from a human donor in good health (CMV status not recorded). Some clones in this sample may be carry-over from other donors' samples. The CDR3 runs from the conserved cysteine through the conserved F or W. The D gene is left open where the match is weak. Only part of the rows carry a size: once, few, many, or a class if the clone is expanded.

v_call	d_call	clone_size	j_call	cdr3_nt	cdr3_aa
TRBV6-2/TRBV6-3	.	many	TRBJ2-7	TGTGCCAGCAGTTACTCGTTGTCGACCAGCAACTACGAGCAGTACTTC	CASSYSLSTSNYEQYF
TRBV7-2	.	many	TRBJ2-3	TGTGCCAGCAGCTTAGTCGACAGGAGCAGCACAGATACGCAGTATTTT	CASSLVDRSSTDTQYF
TRBV4-3	.	many	TRBJ2-3	TGCGCCAGCAGCCAAGAAGTCCCAGATACGCAGTATTTT	CASSQEVPDTQYF
TRBV7-9	.	many	TRBJ2-2	TGTGCCAGCAGCTTAGAAAGCGCCGGGGAGCTGTTTTTT	CASSLESAGELFF
TRBV4-1	.	few	TRBJ1-1	TGCGCCAGCAGCCATGAGCGGGGTCTGAACACTGAAGCTTTCTTT	CASSHERGLNTEAFF
TRBV19	.	many	TRBJ1-1	TGTGCCAGTAGCATAACAGGGAACACTGAAGCTTTCTTT	CASSITGNTEAFF
TRBV28	.	many	TRBJ1-4	TGTGCCAGCAGTTTTAGAACAACTAATGAAAAACTGTTTTTT	CASSFRTTNEKLFF
TRBV4-2	.	few	TRBJ2-5	TGTGCCAGCAGCCAAGATCCGGACGGGGAGACCCAGTACTTC	CASSQDPDGETQYF
TRBV7-2	.	many	TRBJ2-3	TGTGCCAGCAGCGACAACACAGATACGCAGTATTTT	CASSDNTDTQYF
TRBV12-3/TRBV12-4	.	.	TRBJ2-7	TGTGCCAGCAGTTATCAGGGACCGGGCTCCTACGAGCAGTACTTC	CASSYQGPGSYEQYF
TRBV7-9	TRBD1	many	TRBJ2-3	TGTGCCAGCAGCTTTCCCCGGGACAGGGGTGGCACAGATACGCAGTATTTT	CASSFPRDRGGTDTQYF
TRBV27	TRBD2	once	TRBJ2-7	TGTGCCAGCAGAACCGCGGGACTACCGACCGAGCTGTACTTC	CASRTAGLPTELYF
TRBV28	TRBD1	.	TRBJ1-4	TGTGCCAGCACAATCCCAACAGGGGCCGATGAAAAACTGTTTTTT	CASTIPTGADEKLFF
TRBV7-2	TRBD2	many	TRBJ2-2	TGTGCCAGCAGCTCCTCTAGCGGGAGCTTTACCGGGGAGCTGTTTTTT	CASSSSSGSFTGELFF
TRBV12-3/TRBV12-4	.	many	TRBJ2-1	TGTGCCAGCAGTTTTGGAGGGCTTTCCTACAATGAGCAGTTCTTC	CASSFGGLSYNEQFF
TRBV7-3	TRBD2	few	TRBJ2-1	TGTGCCAGCAGCTTGACTAGCGGGAGGGTTGGCGACAATGAGCAGTTCTTC	CASSLTSGRVGDNEQFF
TRBV28	.	many	TRBJ1-1	TGTGCCAGCAGATCGGGAGGGGAATCGGGCACTGAAGCTTTCTTT	CASRSGGESGTEAFF
TRBV14	TRBD1	.	TRBJ2-7	TGTGCCAGCAGCTCTTCCAGGGACAGTGGCTACGAGCAGTACTTC	CASSSSRDSGYEQYF
TRBV10-3	.	.	TRBJ2-6	TGTGCCATCAGTGAAGGGGGACCTCGCTCTGGGGCCAACGTCCTGACTTTC	CAISEGGPRSGANVLTF
TRBV7-2	TRBD2	many	TRBJ2-7	TGTGCCAGCAGCCAGACTAGCGGGAACTCCTACGAGCAGTACTTC	CASSQTSGNSYEQYF
TRBV6-6	.	many	TRBJ1-1	TGTGCCGGGAAGGGGTCGAGGAACACTGAAGCTTTCTTT	CAGKGSRNTEAFF
TRBV5-1	TRBD1	few	TRBJ2-1	TGCGCCAGCCAGACCGGACAGGCACCTTACAATGAGCAGTTCTTC	CASQTGQAPYNEQFF
TRBV6-6	TRBD1	.	TRBJ1-5	TGTGCCAGCAGTTACTCAATTGGGGGGCAGGGGGGATCAGCCCAGCATTTT	CASSYSIGGQGGSAQHF
TRBV6-5	.	few	TRBJ1-4	TGTGCCAGCAGTCCCCCTGGGGCCCGGGAAAAACTGTTTTTT	CASSPPGAREKLFF
TRBV9	TRBD2	.	TRBJ2-3	TGTACCAGCAGCCGGACTAGCGCCACAGATACGCAGTATTTT	CTSSRTSATDTQYF
TRBV19	TRBD1	.	TRBJ1-2	TGTGCCAGTAGTACCAGGACAGGGAGTTCCCGCGAGGACTACACCTTC	CASSTRTGSSREDYTF
TRBV19	.	many	TRBJ1-5	TGTGCCAGTAGTATAGTGGCCCCTCCGCCCCAGCATTTT	CASSIVAPPPQHF
TRBV25-1	.	.	TRBJ2-6	TGTGCCAGCGGGGACACCCGCTCTGGGGCCAACGTCCTGACTTTC	CASGDTRSGANVLTF
TRBV7-2	TRBD2	many	TRBJ2-1	TGTGCCAGCAGCTCCCGGACTAGCGGGACGCAGTTCTTC	CASSSRTSGTQFF
TRBV11-3	TRBD2	many	TRBJ2-7	TGTGCCAGCAGTCCGACTAGCGGGAGGATTGGCGAGCAGTACTTC	CASSPTSGRIGEQYF
TRBV7-2	.	many	TRBJ1-2	TGTGCCAGCAGCTTGTCCGGGACAAACGGCTACACCTTC	CASSLSGTNGYTF
TRBV7-2	TRBD1	many	TRBJ1-5	TGTGCCAGCAGCCCCGGAAGGACAGGAGATCAGCCCCAGCATTTT	CASSPGRTGDQPQHF
TRBV7-7	.	many	TRBJ1-4	TGTGCCAGCAGCCCTGACCGAAATGAAAAACTGTTTTTT	CASSPDRNEKLFF
TRBV7-6	.	many	TRBJ2-3	TGTGCCAGCAGCCCCAGCAGCACAGATACGCAGTATTTT	CASSPSSTDTQYF
TRBV19	.	few	TRBJ2-5	TGTGCCAGTATGGACCCTGGGGAGACCCAGTACTTC	CASMDPGETQYF
TRBV3-1	TRBD2	many	TRBJ2-1	TGTGCCAGCAGCCATAGCGGGCCCTACAATGAGCAGTTCTTC	CASSHSGPYNEQFF
TRBV20-1	.	many	TRBJ2-5	TGCAGTGCTAGAGTGGCAGCCGATGAGACCCAGTACTTC	CSARVAADETQYF
TRBV19	TRBD2	many	TRBJ2-1	TGTGCCAGTAGTAGGATAGCGGGAAAGCGGAATGAGCAGTTCTTC	CASSRIAGKRNEQFF
TRBV29-1	.	.	TRBJ1-5	TGCAGCGTTCTAATTTACGGGGGGCCCAGCAATCAGCCCCAGCATTTT	CSVLIYGGPSNQPQHF
TRBV12-5	.	.	TRBJ1-1	TGTGCTAGTGGTTTGGTGGTATCGTTGAGCACTGAAGCTTTCTTT	CASGLVVSLSTEAFF
TRBV30	.	many	TRBJ2-7	TGTGCCTGGAAAGGTGACCGTACCTACGAGCAGTACTTC	CAWKGDRTYEQYF
TRBV7-2	.	many	TRBJ2-4	TGTGCCAGCAGCTTCCCATCCCTCAGACTAGCCAAAAACATTCAGTACTTC	CASSFPSLRLAKNIQYF
TRBV5-4	TRBD1	.	TRBJ1-1	TGTGCCAGCAGTATCGGACAGGGGCCTCTGAACACTGAAGCTTTCTTT	CASSIGQGPLNTEAFF